This T cell receptor (beta chain) was captured by sequencing in a study of vaccination and CD4 T cells after COVID-19. Study details: Blood was drawn a median around 70 days post second dose, range 14 to 241. Study-wide findings and caveats: The median number of SARS-CoV-2-reactive clonotypes increased from about 20 to 38, a change that did not reach significance.

This CDR3 is 14 amino acids long. Germline CDR1 is MNHNS and CDR2 is SASEGT. V gave up 5 bases and J gave up 4 bases; unmatched junction bases: 5. Treatment specified: roughly 10-day PBMC culture with coronavirus spike peptide pools or control peptides (ViraFEST assay). PBMC cultures, at under 2.5 million cells per well, received approximately 9.4 IU/ml IL-2 and approximately 10 ug/ml peptide pools. With respect to this clonotype: Its target is unknown.

Sequencing of DNA taken from cultured CD4+ T cells relied on the Oncomine TCR Beta short-read assay. From CD4+ T cells that had been cultured, genomic DNA was extracted. TCRdb used MiXCR to reprocess the PCR reads, holding one entry per CDR3 protein. The data hold roughly 10,000 distinct CDR3 sequences, with just over 60% observed a single time. The sequenced sample consisted of CD4+ T cells from blood, cultured in vitro. The gene calls are TRBV6-1 and TRBJ1-2; 9 bases agree with TRBD1. The sequence was obtained from a human donor who had recovered from COVID-19. The CDR3 here is CASSTGQGLYGYTF. The CDR3 DNA follows: TGTGCCAGCAGTACGGGACAGGGCCTCTATGGCTACACCTTC.